Given below is one TCR beta chain in context. Its antigen is currently unknown. Germline V gene data show CDR1 as SGHRS and CDR2 as YFSETQ. The CDR3 spans 14 residues. Trimming shortened V by 1 base and J by 5 bases, and 10 bases separated the two germline ends. Clones were sequenced by immunoSEQ multiplex PCR, and TCRdb holds only the in-frame ones, with some missing. Of around 130,000 clones in the sample, around nine tenths are singletons; the top ten hold approximately 2.5%. The data were obtained in a study of T cell responses to AZD1222 COVID-19 vaccine. Study-level findings and limits: In a largely white British group with more females than males, clonal diversity was possibly underestimated. Baseline serology detected seropositivity in only six AZD1222 recipients.

The TCR comes from an adult in good health. The source was peripheral blood, collected on day 0 of AZD1222 vaccination. V gene TRBV5-1 combines with J gene TRBJ2-4, with a weak D call TRBD1 (5 bases). The CDR3 loop is CASSLSREQNIQYF. The DNA of the CDR3 is TGCGCCAGCAGCTTGAGCAGGGAACAAAACATTCAGTACTTC.